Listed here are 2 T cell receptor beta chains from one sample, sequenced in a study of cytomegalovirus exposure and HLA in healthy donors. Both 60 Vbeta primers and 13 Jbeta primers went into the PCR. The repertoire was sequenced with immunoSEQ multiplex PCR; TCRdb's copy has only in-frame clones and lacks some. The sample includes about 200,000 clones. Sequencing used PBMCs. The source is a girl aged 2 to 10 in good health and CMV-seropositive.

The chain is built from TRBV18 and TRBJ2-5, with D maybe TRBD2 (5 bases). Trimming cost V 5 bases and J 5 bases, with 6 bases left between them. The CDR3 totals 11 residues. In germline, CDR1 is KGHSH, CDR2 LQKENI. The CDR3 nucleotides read TGTGCCAGCTCAACGGGGGAGACCCAGTACTTC. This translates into CASSTGETQYF. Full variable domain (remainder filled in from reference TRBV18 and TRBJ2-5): NAGVMQNPRHLVRRRGQEARLRCSPMKGHSHVYWYRQLPEEGLKFMVYLQKENIIDESGMPKERFSAEFPKEGPSILRIQQVVRGDSAAYFCASSTGETQYFGPGTRLLVL.

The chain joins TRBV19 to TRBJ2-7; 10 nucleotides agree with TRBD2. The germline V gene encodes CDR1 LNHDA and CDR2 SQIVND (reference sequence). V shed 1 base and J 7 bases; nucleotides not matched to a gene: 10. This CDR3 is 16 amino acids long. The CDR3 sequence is CASSIGAGTSGEEQYF. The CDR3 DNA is TGTGCCAGTAGTATAGGCGCTGGAACTAGCGGGGAAGAGCAGTACTTC.